This record looks at one T cell receptor (beta chain) sequence and its context. Its cognate antigen is unknown. The junction does not match germline at one end; this may be a read error. The CDR3 runs to 15 residues. CDR1 and CDR2 (germline): DFQATT, SNEGSKA (reference sequence). The study used a library that attached unique molecular identifiers to individual cDNA molecules. One entry per CDR3 protein results from TCRdb running MiXCR on the RACE reads. Here the sample spans approximately 110,000 distinct CDR3 sequences, 11% being singletons. Regarding time point: patch test 1, 2 weeks after DPC sensitization. Treatment specified: therapeutic diphenylcyclopropenone sensitization with weekly scalp DPC. Each donor was an alopecia patient between 18 and 70 years of age who qualified for DPC. The sample belongs to a study of human T cells and chemical hapten exposure. Background on the study: Across the whole study, which lasted roughly 24 weeks, patients were given diphenylcyclopropenone on the scalp once a week. Study findings and constraints: Correlating positively with patch test score were the PT1 expanded TCR counts.

The chain uses TRBV20-1 and TRBJ2-2; tentative D call: TRBD2 (5 bases). This TCR was sampled from a woman aged 40 to 49 with alopecia areata. Some clones in this sample may be carry-over from other donors' samples. Sequencing was performed on whole blood, taken in connection with sensitization to the hapten diphenylcyclopropenone (DPC). The CDR3 sequence: CSARDRTGLTGERFF. In DNA, the CDR3 is TGCAGTGCTAGAGATCGGACTGGACTCACCGGGGAGCGGTTTTTT.